A selection of T cell receptor beta chains follows, all from one sample in a study of metastatic and nonmetastatic thyroid tumors. TCRdb used MiXCR to call clones anew from the PCR reads. The table includes fewer than 100,000 clones, 14% to 15% detected once. Sequenced material: blood. Source of these receptors: a female donor with papillary thyroid cancer or a benign thyroid nodule (not recorded which). Some clones in this sample may be carry-over from other donors' samples. Both conserved end residues are part of each CDR3. A D gene is named only where the DNA matches it firmly. Rows may omit the clone size; those that give it use once, few, many or a size class.

cdr3_nt cdr3_aa clone_size d_call j_call v_call
TGTGCCAGCAGACTACTAGCGGGGGCCTCCTACGATCAGTACTTT CASRLLAGASYDQYF . TRBD2 TRBJ2-7 TRBV2
TGTGCCAGCAGCCCTCAACAGGGAGCCCACTCCTACGAGCAGTACTTC CASSPQQGAHSYEQYF many . TRBJ2-7 TRBV9
TGCAGTGCTAAATGGAAGGGAAGAGGGACTGAAGCTTTCTTT CSAKWKGRGTEAFF many . TRBJ1-1 TRBV20-1
TGTGCCAGTAGTGTGAAACGGGACAGCTCCTATGGCTACACCTTC CASSVKRDSSYGYTF many TRBD1 TRBJ1-2 TRBV19
TGTGCCAGCAGTTTACTTCCGCTTCCACGCACAGATACGCAGTATTTT CASSLLPLPRTDTQYF many . TRBJ2-3 TRBV27
TGTGCCAGCAGTTTAGGGGATGCCAATCAGCCCCAGCATTTT CASSLGDANQPQHF many . TRBJ1-5 TRBV27
TGTGCCAGCAGCTTAGCTGTGGGACAGAAAAATCAGCCCCAGCATTTT CASSLAVGQKNQPQHF many TRBD1 TRBJ1-5 TRBV7-8
TGTGCCAGCAGTTGGAACGGTAATGAAAAACTGTTTTTT CASSWNGNEKLFF many . TRBJ1-4 TRBV12-3/TRBV12-4
TGCGCCAGCAGCCTCGGAGCGCCCCGTTCACCCCTCCACTTT CASSLGAPRSPLHF many . TRBJ1-6 TRBV4-1
TGTGCCAGCAGCTTGCAGGGACGCTCTGGAAACACCATATATTTT CASSLQGRSGNTIYF few . TRBJ1-3 TRBV5-6
TGTGCCAGCAGTGCTGCCGGCGCCGGGGGCACCGGGGAGCTGTTTTTT CASSAAGAGGTGELFF few . TRBJ2-2 TRBV6-1
TGTGCCAGCAGCTCGCTTATGGGGAACACTGAAGCTTTCTTT CASSSLMGNTEAFF many . TRBJ1-1 TRBV11-1
TGTGCCAGCAGCCCCGAGGACAGGGGGACGCTCACTGAAGCTTTCTTT CASSPEDRGTLTEAFF many TRBD1 TRBJ1-1 TRBV11-1
TGTGCCAGCAGCTGGGGACAGGGGAGGGTCACCATATATTTT CASSWGQGRVTIYF . TRBD1 TRBJ1-3 TRBV11-3
TGCAGCTTTAGCGGGGCCAGCTCCTACAATGAGCAGTTCTTC CSFSGASSYNEQFF many TRBD2 TRBJ2-1 TRBV29-1
TGTGCCAGCAGTCGTCAGGGGCCGGGTCTCGAGCAGTACTTC CASSRQGPGLEQYF few . TRBJ2-7 TRBV3-1
TGTGCCAGCAACCCCCCGGGTAACAATGAGCAGTTCTTC CASNPPGNNEQFF . . TRBJ2-1 TRBV2
TGTGCCAGCAGTTTTGGTGGCGACAACACTGAAGCTTTCTTT CASSFGGDNTEAFF many . TRBJ1-1 TRBV12-3/TRBV12-4
TGCGCCAGCAGCCCGGGGACGTCCTTCGCTGAAGCTTTCTTT CASSPGTSFAEAFF few . TRBJ1-1 TRBV5-1
TGTGCCAGTCGGACAGCCTCTGGAAACACCATATATTTT CASRTASGNTIYF many . TRBJ1-3 TRBV6-2/TRBV6-3
TGCGCCAGCAGACCCCCGGGACAGGGGTCCTACGAGCAGTACTTC CASRPPGQGSYEQYF many TRBD1 TRBJ2-7 TRBV5-1
TGTGCCAGCAGTTTGACGCGAGGACATCGGGAGGAGCAGCCCCAGCATTTT CASSLTRGHREEQPQHF many . TRBJ1-5 TRBV12-3/TRBV12-4